Shown below are 16 T cell receptor beta chains from a single sample sequenced in a study of T-cell memory formation after mild COVID-19. TCRdb used MiXCR to reprocess the 5' RACE reads, holding one entry per CDR3 protein. Here the sample spans 300,000 to 400,000 distinct CDR3 sequences, 28% being singletons. The sample was PBMCs or a T cell subset sorted from them (not recorded which). The receptors were sampled from an adult woman who had mild COVID-19 (a few samples of this study predate the infection). Cell type and time point are not known.

This clonotype was detected only a few times. The V call is TRBV29-1, the J call TRBJ2-3, with 8 positions matching TRBD2. Unmatched junction bases numbered 4, after V lost 3 bases and J lost 2 bases. Germline CDR1 and CDR2: SQVTM and ANQGSEA. The CDR3 is 14 amino acids. CDR3 protein: CSVDLREDTDTQYF. The CDR3 nucleotides are TGCAGCGTTGATTTGCGGGAGGACACAGATACGCAGTATTTT.

This clonotype was seen a few times. The chain couples TRBV9 to TRBJ2-5; the match to TRBD2 covers 10 bases. This CDR3 is built from 16 residues. Per the germline V gene, CDR1 is SGDLS and CDR2 is YYNGEE. Losses at the gene ends were 2 bases for V and 0 bases for J; bases not matched to a gene: 4. The CDR3 DNA follows: TGTGCCAGCAGCGTTAGCGGGGGGCATAACCAAGAGACCCAGTACTTC. Translated, it gives CASSVSGGHNQETQYF.

The chain employs TRBV20-1 and TRBJ2-1, with D perhaps matching TRBD2 (6 bases). V lost 4 bases, J lost 15 bases, and 16 bases lay in between. The germline V gene has CDR1 DFQATT and CDR2 SNEGSKA (reference sequence). The CDR3 is 11 residues long. The CDR3 reads CSATRRDGWFF. The CDR3 DNA is TGCAGTGCTACCCGGAGGGATGGATGGTTCTTC.

This clonotype has more than one count but fewer than ten. The chain is built from TRBV27 and TRBJ2-3; 8 positions match TRBD2. Germline V gene lookup returns CDR1 MNHEY and CDR2 SMNVEV (reference sequence). CDR3 length: 15 residues. The ends lost 3 bases at V and 5 bases at J; junction bases unmatched: 7. CDR3 sequence reads: CASSLVAGRKDTQYF. CDR3 DNA sequence: TGTGCCAGCAGTTTGGTAGCGGGACGCAAAGATACGCAGTATTTT.

The chain recombines TRBV29-1 with TRBJ2-7; D is possibly TRBD2 (5 bases). The germline V gene encodes CDR1 SQVTM and CDR2 ANQGSEA. CDR3 length equals 11 residues. V was shortened by 7 bases and J by 1 base, with 8 bases between the two germline ends. The CDR3 region is CSGGNSYEQYF. CDR3 DNA sequence: TGCAGCGGAGGGAATTCCTACGAGCAGTACTTC.

The chain uses TRBV5-5 and TRBJ2-1; D is possibly TRBD1 (8 bases). Trimming stripped 0 bases from V and 0 bases from J, with 13 bases between. The length of the CDR3 is 17 residues. CDR1 is SGHKS, CDR2 YYEKEE, per germline (reference sequence). CDR3 in DNA: TGTGCCAGCAGCTTGGACAGGGGGGGTAGCTCCTACAATGAGCAGTTCTTC. This translates into CASSLDRGGSSYNEQFF.

This chain connects TRBV19 to TRBJ2-7, with TRBD2 identical over 7 bases. The trim removed 4 bases at V and 6 bases at J, leaving 12 bases unmatched. In germline, CDR1 is LNHDA, CDR2 SQIVND (reference sequence). The CDR3 has 15 amino acids. The CDR3 protein is CASSTAGVLATEQYF. The CDR3 DNA sequence: TGTGCCAGTAGTACTGCCGGGGTACTAGCGACCGAGCAGTACTTC.

The chain carries TRBV4-2 and TRBJ1-2; D is perhaps TRBD1 (6 bases). From germline, CDR1 is LGHNA and CDR2 YNFKEQ. This CDR3 comprises 15 residues. V was cut by 8 bases and J by 2 bases, with 18 bases left in between. In DNA form, the CDR3 reads TGTGCCAGCGGCCTGAGTGGGGGCGAGAACTATGGCTACACCTTC. This translates into CASGLSGGENYGYTF.

The chain couples TRBV7-2 to TRBJ1-2, with D uncertain. V shed 5 bases and J shed 8 bases, with 18 bases lying between them. This CDR3 is 14 amino acids long. Germline V CDR1 and CDR2: SGHTA, FQGNSA. The CDR3 DNA follows: TGTGCCAGCAGCCGTAGCACGGACGGGGAGGGCTACACCTTC. Translated, it gives CASSRSTDGEGYTF.

This clonotype came up a few times. The chain uses TRBV20-1 and TRBJ2-7; tentatively, D is TRBD1 or TRBD2 (5 bases each). The CDR3 consists of 13 residues. Germline CDR1 and CDR2: DFQATT and SNEGSKA (reference sequence). Trimming took 5 bases from V and 0 from J, leaving 11 bases between them. The CDR3 region has the DNA TGCAGTGCTCCGGGACCAAGCTCCTACGAGCAGTACTTC. Translation gives CSAPGPSSYEQYF.

This clonotype has more than one count but fewer than ten. The chain joins TRBV7-8 to TRBJ1-2; perhaps TRBD1 as D (5 bases). With 5 bases removed from V and 4 bases from J, the gap between germline ends came to 17 bases. Germline V lookup: CDR1 SGHVS, CDR2 FQNEAQ. This CDR3 contains 15 residues. The CDR3 nucleotides are TGTGCCAGCAGCCCAGGCTGGGGGGGAGGCTATGGCTACACCTTC. It is translated as CASSPGWGGGYGYTF. The full variable domain, its missing parts supplied by reference TRBV7-8 and TRBJ1-2, is GAGVSQSPRYKVAKRGQDVALRCDPISGHVSLFWYQQALGQGPEFLTYFQNEAQLDKSGLPSDRFFAERPEGSVSTLKIQRTQQEDSAVYLCASSPGWGGGYGYTFGSGTRLTVV.

The chain has TRBV4-1 and TRBJ2-7; 11 positions match TRBD2. Germline lookup yields CDR1 MGHRA and CDR2 YSYEKL. V trimming: 4 bases; J trimming: 4 bases; junction bases outside the gene matches: 9. CDR3 length: 16 residues. CDR3 in amino acids: CASSLYLAGGSYEQYF. The CDR3 coding sequence is TGCGCCAGCAGCCTCTATCTAGCGGGGGGAAGTTACGAGCAGTACTTC.

This clonotype has only a few counts. V is TRBV5-1 and J is TRBJ2-2; the D is unclear. V was clipped by 2 bases and J by 1 base, with 9 bases between them. Germline CDR1 reads SGHRS; CDR2 reads YFSETQ. The CDR3 length is 15 residues. CDR3 sequence reads: CASSFNRGNTGELFF. CDR3 nucleotide sequence: TGCGCCAGCAGCTTTAATCGAGGGAACACCGGGGAGCTGTTTTTT.

V is TRBV6-5 and J is TRBJ2-7; 7 nucleotides align to TRBD1. The CDR3 is 17 amino acids. CDR1 is MNHEY and CDR2 is SVGAGI in the germline V gene. The V segment lost 0 bases and the J segment 5 bases; nucleotides outside the gene matches: 13. CDR3: CASSYSISVRGQDEQYF. The CDR3, as DNA: TGTGCCAGCAGTTACTCGATCTCGGTTAGGGGGCAGGACGAGCAGTACTTC.

A few counts support this clonotype. This chain joins TRBV6-5 and TRBJ2-7; D is unresolved. Germline values: CDR1 MNHEY, CDR2 SVGAGI. V shed 0 bases and J shed 7 bases, with 13 bases lying between them. The length of the CDR3 is 14 residues. The CDR3 sequence: CASSYSIDREEQYF. CDR3 DNA: TGTGCCAGCAGTTACTCGATTGACCGAGAGGAGCAGTACTTC.

This clonotype was seen only a few times. V gene TRBV9 combines with J gene TRBJ2-2; possibly TRBD1 for D (6 bases). Germline loops: CDR1 SGDLS, CDR2 YYNGEE. The V and J ends lost 5 bases and 6 bases respectively, with 20 bases between them. The CDR3 contains 16 residues. The CDR3 reads CASSKLGGRDAGELFF. DNA for the CDR3: TGTGCCAGCAGTAAACTAGGGGGAAGGGACGCCGGGGAGCTGTTTTTT.